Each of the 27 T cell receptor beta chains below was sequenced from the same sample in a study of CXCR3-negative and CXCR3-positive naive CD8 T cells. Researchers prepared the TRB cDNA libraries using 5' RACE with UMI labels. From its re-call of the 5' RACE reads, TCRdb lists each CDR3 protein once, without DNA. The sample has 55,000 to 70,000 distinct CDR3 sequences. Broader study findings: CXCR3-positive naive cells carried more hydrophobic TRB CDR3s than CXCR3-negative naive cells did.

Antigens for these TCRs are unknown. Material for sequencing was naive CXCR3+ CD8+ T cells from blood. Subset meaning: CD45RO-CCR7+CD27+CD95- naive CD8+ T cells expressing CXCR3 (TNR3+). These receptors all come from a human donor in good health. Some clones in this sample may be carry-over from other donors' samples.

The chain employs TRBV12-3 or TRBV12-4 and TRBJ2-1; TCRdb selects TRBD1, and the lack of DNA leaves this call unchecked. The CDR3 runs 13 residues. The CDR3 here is CASSVDSYNEQFF.

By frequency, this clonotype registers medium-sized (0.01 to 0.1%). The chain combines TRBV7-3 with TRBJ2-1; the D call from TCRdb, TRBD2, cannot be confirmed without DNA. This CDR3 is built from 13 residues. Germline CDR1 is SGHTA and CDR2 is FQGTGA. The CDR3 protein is CASSLGLAREQFF.

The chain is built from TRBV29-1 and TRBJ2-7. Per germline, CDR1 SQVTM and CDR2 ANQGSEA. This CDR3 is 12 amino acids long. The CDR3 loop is CSVSQSSYEQYF.

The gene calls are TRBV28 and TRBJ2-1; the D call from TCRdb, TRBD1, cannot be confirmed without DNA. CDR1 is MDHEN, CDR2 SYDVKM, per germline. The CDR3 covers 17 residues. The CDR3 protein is CASSLFDSRSSYNEQFF.

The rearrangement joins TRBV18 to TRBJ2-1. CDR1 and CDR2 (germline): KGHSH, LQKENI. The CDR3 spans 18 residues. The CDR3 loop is CASSPTGQVRVWSHEQFF.

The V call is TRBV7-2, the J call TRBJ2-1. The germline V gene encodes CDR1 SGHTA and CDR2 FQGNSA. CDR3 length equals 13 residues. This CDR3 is CASSLARFDEQFF. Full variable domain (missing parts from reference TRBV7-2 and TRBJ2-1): GAGVSQSPSNKVTEKGKDVELRCDPISGHTALYWYRQSLGQGLEFLIYFQGNSAPDKSGLPSDRFSAERTGGSVSTLTIQRTQQEDSAVYLCASSLARFDEQFFGPGTRLTVL.

This CDR3 reads CASSFPGTSGGTDTQYF. The genes are TRBV7-9 and TRBJ2-3; the TCRdb call, TRBD2, lacks DNA for checking. The germline gives CDR1 SEHNR, CDR2 FQNEAQ (reference sequence). CDR3 length equals 17 residues.

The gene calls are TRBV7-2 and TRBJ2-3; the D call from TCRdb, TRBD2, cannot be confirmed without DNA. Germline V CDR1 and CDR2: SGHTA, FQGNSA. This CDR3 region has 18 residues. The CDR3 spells CASSLAKLAGGGTDTQYF.

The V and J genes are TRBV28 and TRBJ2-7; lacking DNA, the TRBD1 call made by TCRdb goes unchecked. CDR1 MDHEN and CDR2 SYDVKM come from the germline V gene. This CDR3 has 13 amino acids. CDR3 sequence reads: CASSLGQIYEQYF.

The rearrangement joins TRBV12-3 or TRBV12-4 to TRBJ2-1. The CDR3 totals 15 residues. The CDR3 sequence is CASSFAGSSYNEQFF.

This chain's CDR3 is CSARVLREHQPQHF. The V call is TRBV20-1, the J call TRBJ1-5; the TCRdb call, TRBD1, lacks DNA for checking. CDR3 size: 14 residues. The V gene's germline CDR1 is DFQATT and CDR2 SNEGSKA (reference sequence).

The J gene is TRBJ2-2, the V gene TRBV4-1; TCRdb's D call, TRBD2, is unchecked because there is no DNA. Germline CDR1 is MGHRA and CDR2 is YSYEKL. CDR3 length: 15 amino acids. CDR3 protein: CASSQGSPGIGELFF.

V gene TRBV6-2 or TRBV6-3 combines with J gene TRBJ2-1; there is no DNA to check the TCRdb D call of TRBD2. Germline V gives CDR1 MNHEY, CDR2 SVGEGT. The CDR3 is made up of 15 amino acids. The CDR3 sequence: CASTGLAGGQNEQFF.

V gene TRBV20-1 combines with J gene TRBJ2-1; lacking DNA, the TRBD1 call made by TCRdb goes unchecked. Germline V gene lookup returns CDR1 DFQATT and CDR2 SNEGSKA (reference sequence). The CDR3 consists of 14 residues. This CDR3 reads CSARSYEGGNEQFF.

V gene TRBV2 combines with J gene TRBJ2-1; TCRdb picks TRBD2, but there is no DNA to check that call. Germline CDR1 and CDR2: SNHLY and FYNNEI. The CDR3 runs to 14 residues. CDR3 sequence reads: CASLGLAGWDEQFF.

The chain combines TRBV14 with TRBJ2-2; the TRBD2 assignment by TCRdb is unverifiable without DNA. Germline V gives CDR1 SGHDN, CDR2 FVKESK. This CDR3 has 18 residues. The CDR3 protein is CASSNKGLLGASTGELFF.

CDR3: CASSHTGIGGNEQFF. The chain joins TRBV7-6 to TRBJ2-1; with no DNA, the TCRdb D assignment of TRBD1 cannot be verified. The germline V gene encodes CDR1 SGHVS and CDR2 FNYEAQ. The CDR3 runs 15 residues.

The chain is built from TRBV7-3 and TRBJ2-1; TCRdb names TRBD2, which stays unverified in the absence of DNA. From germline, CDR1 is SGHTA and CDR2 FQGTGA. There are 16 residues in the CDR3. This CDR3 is CASSPTSLSSYNEQFF.

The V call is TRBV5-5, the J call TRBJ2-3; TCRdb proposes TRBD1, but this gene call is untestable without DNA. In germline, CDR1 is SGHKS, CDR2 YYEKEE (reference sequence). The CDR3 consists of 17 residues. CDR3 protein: CASSFPQGADIADTQYF. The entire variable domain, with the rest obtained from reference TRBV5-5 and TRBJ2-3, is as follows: DAGVTQSPTHLIKTRGQQVTLRCSPISGHKSVSWYQQVLGQGPQFIFQYYEKEERGRGNFPDRFSARQFPNYSSELNVNALLLGDSALYLCASSFPQGADIADTQYFGPGTRLTVL.

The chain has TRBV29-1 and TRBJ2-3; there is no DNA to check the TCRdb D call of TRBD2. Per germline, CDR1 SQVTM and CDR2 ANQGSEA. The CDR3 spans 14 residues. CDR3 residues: CSVKLAEGPDTQYF.

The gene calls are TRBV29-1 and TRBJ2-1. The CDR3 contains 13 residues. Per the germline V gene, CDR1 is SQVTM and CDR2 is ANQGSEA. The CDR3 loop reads CSVEGSSYNEQFF.

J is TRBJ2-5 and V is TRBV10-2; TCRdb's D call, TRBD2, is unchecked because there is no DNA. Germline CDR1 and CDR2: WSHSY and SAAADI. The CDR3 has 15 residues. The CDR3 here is CASSDPSDYQETQYF.

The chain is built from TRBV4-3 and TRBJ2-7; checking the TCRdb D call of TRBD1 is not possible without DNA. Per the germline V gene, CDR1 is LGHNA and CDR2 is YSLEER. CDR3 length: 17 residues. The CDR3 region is CASSQALRTGYSYEQYF.

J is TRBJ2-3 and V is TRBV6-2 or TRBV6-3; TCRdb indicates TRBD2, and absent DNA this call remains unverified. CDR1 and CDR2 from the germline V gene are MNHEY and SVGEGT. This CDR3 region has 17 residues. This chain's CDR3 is CASSYPGLAGSTDTQYF.

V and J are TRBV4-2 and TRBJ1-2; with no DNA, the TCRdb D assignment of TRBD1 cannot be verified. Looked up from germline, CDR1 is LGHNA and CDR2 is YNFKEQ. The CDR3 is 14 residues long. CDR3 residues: CASSHTGTAYGYTF.

CDR3 loop: CASSLVVIQPQHF. The chain uses TRBV7-2 and TRBJ1-5. CDR3 length: 13 residues. CDR1 and CDR2 from the germline V gene are SGHTA and FQGNSA.

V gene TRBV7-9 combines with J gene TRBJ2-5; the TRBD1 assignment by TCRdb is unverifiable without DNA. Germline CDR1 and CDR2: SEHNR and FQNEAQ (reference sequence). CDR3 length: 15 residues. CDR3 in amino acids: CASSPLRGRQETQYF.